The entry below describes one TCR beta chain. Germline trimming cut 5 bases from V and 0 bases from J; bases unmatched to any gene: 11. This CDR3 spans 18 amino acids. Germline V gives CDR1 SGDLS, CDR2 YYNGEE. The data derive from a study of blood T cell repertoires in COVID-19. Study-level background: Specimens from acute and convalescent COVID-19 originated in the United States, Italy and Spain. Sample material is recorded as cDNA or gDNA derived from T cells, B-cell-depleted T cells, or PBMCs.

Original handling: Estimation of nucleated cell counts was performed using reference gene primer amplification. Clones were sequenced by immunoSEQ multiplex PCR, and TCRdb holds only the in-frame ones, with some missing. V, J and clone size were drawn from that table, and D and trimming were deduced from the DNA. This table holds 250,000 to 350,000 clones, approximately 88% found once. V usage is TRBV9 and J usage is TRBJ2-1, with 10 bases that match TRBD2. The sequence came from a woman in her twenties or thirties who had recovered from COVID-19. Sequencing input: peripheral blood. The CDR3 spells CASSIGLADYYSYNEQFF. In nucleotides, the CDR3 is TGTGCCAGCAGTATCGGACTAGCGGACTATTACTCCTACAATGAGCAGTTCTTC.